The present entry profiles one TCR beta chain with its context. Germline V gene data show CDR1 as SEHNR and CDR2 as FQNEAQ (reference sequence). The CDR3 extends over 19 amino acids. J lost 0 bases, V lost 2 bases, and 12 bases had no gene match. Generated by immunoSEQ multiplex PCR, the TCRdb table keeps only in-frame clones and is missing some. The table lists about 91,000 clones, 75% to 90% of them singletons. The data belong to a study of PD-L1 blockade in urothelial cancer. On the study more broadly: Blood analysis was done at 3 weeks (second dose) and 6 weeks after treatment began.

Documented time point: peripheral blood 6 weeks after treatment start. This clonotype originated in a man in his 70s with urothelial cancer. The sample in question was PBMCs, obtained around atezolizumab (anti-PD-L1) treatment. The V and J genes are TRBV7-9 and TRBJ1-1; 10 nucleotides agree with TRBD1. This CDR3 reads CASSLRTGGMRDMNTEAFF. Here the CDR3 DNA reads TGTGCCAGCAGCTTACGGACAGGGGGTATGAGGGACATGAACACTGAAGCTTTCTTT. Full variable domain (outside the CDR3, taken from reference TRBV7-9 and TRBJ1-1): DTGVSQNPRHKITKRGQNVTFRCDPISEHNRLYWYRQTLGQGPEFLTYFQNEAQLEKSRLLSDRFSAERPKGSFSTLEIQRTEQGDSAMYLCASSLRTGGMRDMNTEAFFGQGTRLTVV.